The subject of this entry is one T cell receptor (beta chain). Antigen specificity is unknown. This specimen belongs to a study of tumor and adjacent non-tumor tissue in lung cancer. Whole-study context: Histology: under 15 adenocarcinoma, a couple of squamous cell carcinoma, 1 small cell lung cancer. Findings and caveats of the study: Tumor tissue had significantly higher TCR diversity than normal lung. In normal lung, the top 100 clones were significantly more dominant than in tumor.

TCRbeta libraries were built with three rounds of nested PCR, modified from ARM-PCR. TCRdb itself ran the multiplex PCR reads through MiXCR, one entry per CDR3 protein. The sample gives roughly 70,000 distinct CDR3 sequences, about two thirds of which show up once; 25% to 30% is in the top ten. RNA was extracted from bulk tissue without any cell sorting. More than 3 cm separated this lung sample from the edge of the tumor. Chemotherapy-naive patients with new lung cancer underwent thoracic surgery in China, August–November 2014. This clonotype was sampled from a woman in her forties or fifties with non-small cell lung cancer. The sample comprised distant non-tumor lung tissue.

The CDR3 region has the DNA TGTGCCAGCCGCAGAGGAGGGGGTGGTAACTATGGCTACACCTTC. Translating gives CASRRGGGGNYGYTF. The chain combines TRBV4-2 with TRBJ1-2; weak D call: TRBD1 (6 bases). V lost 8 bases and J 1 base, leaving 17 bases between the germline ends. CDR1 and CDR2 (germline): LGHNA, YNFKEQ. The CDR3 covers 15 residues.